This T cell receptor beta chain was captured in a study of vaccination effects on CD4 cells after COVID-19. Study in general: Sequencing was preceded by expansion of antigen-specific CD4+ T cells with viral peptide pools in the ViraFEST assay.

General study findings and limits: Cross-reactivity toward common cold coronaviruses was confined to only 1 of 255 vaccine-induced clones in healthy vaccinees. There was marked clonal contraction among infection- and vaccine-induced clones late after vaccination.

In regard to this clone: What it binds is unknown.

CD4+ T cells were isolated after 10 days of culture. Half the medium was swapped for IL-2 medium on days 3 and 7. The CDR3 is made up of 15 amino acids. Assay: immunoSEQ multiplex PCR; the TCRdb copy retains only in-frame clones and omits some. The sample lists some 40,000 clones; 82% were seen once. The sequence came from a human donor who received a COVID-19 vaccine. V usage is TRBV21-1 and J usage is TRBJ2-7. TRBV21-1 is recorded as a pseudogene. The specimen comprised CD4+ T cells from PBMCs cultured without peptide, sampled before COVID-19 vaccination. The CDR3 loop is CASSKRAGHANEQYV. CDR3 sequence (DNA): TGTGCCAGCAGCAAGCGGGCAGGGCACGCAAACGAGCAGTACGTC.